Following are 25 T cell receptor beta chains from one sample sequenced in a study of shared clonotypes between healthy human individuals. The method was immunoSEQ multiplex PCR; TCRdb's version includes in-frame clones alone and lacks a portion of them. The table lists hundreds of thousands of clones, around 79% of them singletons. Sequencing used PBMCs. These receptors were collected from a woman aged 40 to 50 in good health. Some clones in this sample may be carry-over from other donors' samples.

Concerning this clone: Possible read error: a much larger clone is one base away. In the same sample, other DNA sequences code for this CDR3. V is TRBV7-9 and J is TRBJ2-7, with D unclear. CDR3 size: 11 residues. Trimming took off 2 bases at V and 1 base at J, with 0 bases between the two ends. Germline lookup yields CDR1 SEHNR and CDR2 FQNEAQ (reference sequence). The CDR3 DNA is TGTGCCAGCAGCTTATCCTACGAGCAGTACTTC. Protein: CASSLSYEQYF.

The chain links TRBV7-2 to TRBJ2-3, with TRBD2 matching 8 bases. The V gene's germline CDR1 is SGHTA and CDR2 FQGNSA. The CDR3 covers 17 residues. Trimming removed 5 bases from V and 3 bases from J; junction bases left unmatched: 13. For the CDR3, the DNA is TGTGCCAGCAGCGGAGAGGGGGGACTAGTCATTACAGATACGCAGTATTTT. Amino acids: CASSGEGGLVITDTQYF.

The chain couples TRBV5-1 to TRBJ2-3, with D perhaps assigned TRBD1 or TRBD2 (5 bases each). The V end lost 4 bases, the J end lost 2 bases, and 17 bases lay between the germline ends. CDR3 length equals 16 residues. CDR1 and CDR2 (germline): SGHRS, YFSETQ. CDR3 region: CASSPWDGPPTDTQYF. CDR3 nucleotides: TGCGCCAGCAGCCCCTGGGACGGCCCCCCCACAGATACGCAGTATTTT. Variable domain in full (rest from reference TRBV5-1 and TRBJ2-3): KAGVTQTPRYLIKTRGQQVTLSCSPISGHRSVSWYQQTPGQGLQFLFEYFSETQRNKGNFPGRFSGRQFSNSRSEMNVSTLELGDSALYLCASSPWDGPPTDTQYFGPGTRLTVL.

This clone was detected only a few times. This CDR3 reads CASSPLLAGVTGELFF. The CDR3 nucleotides read TGTGCCAGCTCACCACTTCTAGCGGGTGTCACCGGGGAGCTGTTTTTT. The genes are TRBV18 and TRBJ2-2; 8 bases are shared with TRBD2. V trimming: 1 base; J trimming: 4 bases; junction bases outside the gene matches: 5. The germline CDR1 and CDR2 sequences are KGHSH and LQKENI. The CDR3 is 16 residues long. Drawing the rest from reference TRBV18 and TRBJ2-2, the complete variable domain is NAGVMQNPRHLVRRRGQEARLRCSPMKGHSHVYWYRQLPEEGLKFMVYLQKENIIDESGMPKERFSAEFPKEGPSILRIQQVVRGDSAAYFCASSPLLAGVTGELFFGEGSRLTVL.

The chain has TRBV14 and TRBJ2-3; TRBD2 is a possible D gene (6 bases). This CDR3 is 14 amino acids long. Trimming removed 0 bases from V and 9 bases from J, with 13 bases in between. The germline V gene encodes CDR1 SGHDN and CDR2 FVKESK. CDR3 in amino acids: CASSQDPSVITQYF. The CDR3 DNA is TGTGCCAGCAGCCAAGATCCTAGCGTTATCACGCAGTATTTT.

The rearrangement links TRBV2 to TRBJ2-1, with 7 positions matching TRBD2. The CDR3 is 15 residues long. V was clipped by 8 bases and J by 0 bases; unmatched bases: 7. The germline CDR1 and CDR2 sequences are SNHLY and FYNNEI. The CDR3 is CASGLDQSSYNEQFF. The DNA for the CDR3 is TGTGCCAGCGGACTAGACCAGAGCTCCTACAATGAGCAGTTCTTC.

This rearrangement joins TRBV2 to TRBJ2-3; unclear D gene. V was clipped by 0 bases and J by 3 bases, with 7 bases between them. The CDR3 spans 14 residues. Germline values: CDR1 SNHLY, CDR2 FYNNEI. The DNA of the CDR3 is TGTGCCAGCAGTGAAGCAGGCAGTACAGATACGCAGTATTTT. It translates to CASSEAGSTDTQYF.

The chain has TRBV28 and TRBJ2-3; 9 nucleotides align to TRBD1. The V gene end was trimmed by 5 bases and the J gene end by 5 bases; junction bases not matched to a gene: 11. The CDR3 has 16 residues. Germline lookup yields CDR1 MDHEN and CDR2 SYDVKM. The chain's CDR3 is CASSPPRDREKDTQYF. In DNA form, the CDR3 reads TGTGCCAGCAGTCCCCCCCGGGACAGGGAAAAAGATACGCAGTATTTT. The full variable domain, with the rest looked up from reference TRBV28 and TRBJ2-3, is DVKVTQSSRYLVKRTGEKVFLECVQDMDHENMFWYRQDPGLGLRLIYFSYDVKMKEKGDIPEGYSVSREKKERFSLILESASTNQTSMYLCASSPPRDREKDTQYFGPGTRLTVL.

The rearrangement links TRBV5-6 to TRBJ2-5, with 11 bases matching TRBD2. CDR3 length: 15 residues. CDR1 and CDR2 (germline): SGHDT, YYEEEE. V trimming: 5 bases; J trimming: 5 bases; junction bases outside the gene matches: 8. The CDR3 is CASRPTSGRGETQYF. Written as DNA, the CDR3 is TGTGCCAGCAGACCTACTAGCGGGAGAGGTGAGACCCAGTACTTC.

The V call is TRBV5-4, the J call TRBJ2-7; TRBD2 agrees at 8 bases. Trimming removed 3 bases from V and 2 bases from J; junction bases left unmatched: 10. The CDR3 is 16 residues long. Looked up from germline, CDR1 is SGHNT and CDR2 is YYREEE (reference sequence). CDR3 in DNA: TGTGCCAGCAGCTCCGCGCGCGGGAGGCTCCCCTACGAGCAGTACTTC. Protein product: CASSSARGRLPYEQYF.

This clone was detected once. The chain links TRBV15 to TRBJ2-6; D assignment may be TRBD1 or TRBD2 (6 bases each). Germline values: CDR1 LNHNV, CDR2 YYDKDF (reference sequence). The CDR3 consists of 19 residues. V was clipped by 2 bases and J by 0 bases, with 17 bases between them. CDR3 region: CATSRKGGIQLSGANVLTF. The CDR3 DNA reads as TGTGCCACCAGCAGAAAAGGGGGGATCCAACTCTCTGGGGCCAACGTCCTGACTTTC. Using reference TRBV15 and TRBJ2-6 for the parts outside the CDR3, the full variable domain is DAMVIQNPRYQVTQFGKPVTLSCSQTLNHNVMYWYQQKSSQAPKLLFHYYDKDFNNEADTPDNFQSRRPNTSFCFLDIRSPGLGDTAMYLCATSRKGGIQLSGANVLTFGAGSRLTVL.

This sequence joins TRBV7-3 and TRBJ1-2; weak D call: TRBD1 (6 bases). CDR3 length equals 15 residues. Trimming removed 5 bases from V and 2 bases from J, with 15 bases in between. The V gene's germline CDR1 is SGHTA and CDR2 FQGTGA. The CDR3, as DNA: TGTGCCAGCAGCCCCCGCGGGGGGCCCAACTATGGCTACACCTTC. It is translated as CASSPRGGPNYGYTF. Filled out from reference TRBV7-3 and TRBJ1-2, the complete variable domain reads GAGVSQTPSNKVTEKGKYVELRCDPISGHTALYWYRQSLGQGPEFLIYFQGTGAADDSGLPNDRFFAVRPEGSVSTLKIQRTERGDSAVYLCASSPRGGPNYGYTFGSGTRLTVV.

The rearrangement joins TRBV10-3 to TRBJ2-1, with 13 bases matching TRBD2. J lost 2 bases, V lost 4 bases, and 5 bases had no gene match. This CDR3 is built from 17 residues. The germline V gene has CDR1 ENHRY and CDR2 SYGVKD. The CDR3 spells CAISAPTSGRAYNEQFF. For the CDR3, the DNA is TGTGCCATCAGTGCCCCCACTAGCGGGAGGGCCTACAATGAGCAGTTCTTC.

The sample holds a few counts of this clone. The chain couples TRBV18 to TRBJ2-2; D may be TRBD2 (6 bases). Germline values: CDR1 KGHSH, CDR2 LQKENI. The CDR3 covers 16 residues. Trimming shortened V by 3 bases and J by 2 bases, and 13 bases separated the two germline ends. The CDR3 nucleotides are TGTGCCAGCTCACCTAGGCTAGCGCCTAACACCGGGGAGCTGTTTTTT. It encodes CASSPRLAPNTGELFF.

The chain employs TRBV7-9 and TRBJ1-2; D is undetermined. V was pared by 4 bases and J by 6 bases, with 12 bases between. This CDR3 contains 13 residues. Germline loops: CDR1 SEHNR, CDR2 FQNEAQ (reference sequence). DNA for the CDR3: TGTGCCAGCAGCTCCGTCCGGGCCCATGGCTACACCTTC. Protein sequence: CASSSVRAHGYTF. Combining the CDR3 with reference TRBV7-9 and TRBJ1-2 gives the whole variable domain DTGVSQNPRHKITKRGQNVTFRCDPISEHNRLYWYRQTLGQGPEFLTYFQNEAQLEKSRLLSDRFSAERPKGSFSTLEIQRTEQGDSAMYLCASSSVRAHGYTFGSGTRLTVV.

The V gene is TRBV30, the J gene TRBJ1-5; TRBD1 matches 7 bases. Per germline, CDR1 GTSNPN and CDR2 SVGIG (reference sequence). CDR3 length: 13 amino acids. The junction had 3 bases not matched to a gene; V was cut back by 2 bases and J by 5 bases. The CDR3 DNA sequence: TGTGCCTGGAGTCGGGACAGTTATCAGCCCCAGCATTTT. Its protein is CAWSRDSYQPQHF.

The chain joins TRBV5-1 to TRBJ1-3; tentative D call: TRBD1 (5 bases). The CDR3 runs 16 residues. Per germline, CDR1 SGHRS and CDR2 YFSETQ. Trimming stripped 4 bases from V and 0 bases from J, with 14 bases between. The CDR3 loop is CASSPNGQSSGNTIYF. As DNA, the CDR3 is TGCGCCAGCAGCCCCAATGGACAAAGCTCTGGAAACACCATATATTTT. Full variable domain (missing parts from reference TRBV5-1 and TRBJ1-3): KAGVTQTPRYLIKTRGQQVTLSCSPISGHRSVSWYQQTPGQGLQFLFEYFSETQRNKGNFPGRFSGRQFSNSRSEMNVSTLELGDSALYLCASSPNGQSSGNTIYFGEGSWLTVV.

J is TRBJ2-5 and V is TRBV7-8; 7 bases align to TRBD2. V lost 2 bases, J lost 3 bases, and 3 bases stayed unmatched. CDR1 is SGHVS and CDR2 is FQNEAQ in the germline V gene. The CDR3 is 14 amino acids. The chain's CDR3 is CASSLRLAEETQYF. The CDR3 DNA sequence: TGTGCCAGCAGCTTACGCCTAGCGGAAGAGACCCAGTACTTC.

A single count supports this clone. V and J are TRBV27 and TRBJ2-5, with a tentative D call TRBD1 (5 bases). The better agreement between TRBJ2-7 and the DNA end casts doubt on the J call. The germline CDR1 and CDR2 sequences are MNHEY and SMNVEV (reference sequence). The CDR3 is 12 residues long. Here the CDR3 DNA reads TGTGCCAGCAGTTTATGGGGCGACGAGCAGTACTTC. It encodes CASSLWGDEQYF.

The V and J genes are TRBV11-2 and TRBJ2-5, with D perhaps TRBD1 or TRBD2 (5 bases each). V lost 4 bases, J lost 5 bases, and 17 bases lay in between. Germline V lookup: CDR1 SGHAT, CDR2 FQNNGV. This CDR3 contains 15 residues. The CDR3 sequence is CASSSQRGGVETQYF. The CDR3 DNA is TGTGCCAGCAGCTCACAGAGGGGTGGGGTCGAGACCCAGTACTTC.

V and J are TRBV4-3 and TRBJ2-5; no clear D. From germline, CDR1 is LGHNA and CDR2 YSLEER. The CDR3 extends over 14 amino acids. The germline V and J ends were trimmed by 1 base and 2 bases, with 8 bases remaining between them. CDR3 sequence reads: CASSQGRLQETQYF. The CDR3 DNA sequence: TGCGCCAGCAGCCAAGGTCGACTGCAAGAGACCCAGTACTTC.

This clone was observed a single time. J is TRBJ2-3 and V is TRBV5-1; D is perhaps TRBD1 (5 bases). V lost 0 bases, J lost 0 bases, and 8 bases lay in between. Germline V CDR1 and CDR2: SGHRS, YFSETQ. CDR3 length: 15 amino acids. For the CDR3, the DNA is TGCGCCAGCAGCTTGGGACAGCTTAGCACAGATACGCAGTATTTT. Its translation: CASSLGQLSTDTQYF.

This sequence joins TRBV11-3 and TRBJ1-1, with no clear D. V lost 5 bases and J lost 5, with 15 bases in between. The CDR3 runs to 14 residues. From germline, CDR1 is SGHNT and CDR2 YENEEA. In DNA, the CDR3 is TGTGCCAGCAGCCCAACACGGGGTGGAACTGAAGCTTTCTTT. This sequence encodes CASSPTRGGTEAFF.

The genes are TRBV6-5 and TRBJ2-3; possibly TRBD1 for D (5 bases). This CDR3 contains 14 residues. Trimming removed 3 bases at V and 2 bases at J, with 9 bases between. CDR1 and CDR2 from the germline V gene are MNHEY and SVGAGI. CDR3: CASSYQGATDTQYF. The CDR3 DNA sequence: TGTGCCAGCAGTTATCAAGGGGCCACAGATACGCAGTATTTT.

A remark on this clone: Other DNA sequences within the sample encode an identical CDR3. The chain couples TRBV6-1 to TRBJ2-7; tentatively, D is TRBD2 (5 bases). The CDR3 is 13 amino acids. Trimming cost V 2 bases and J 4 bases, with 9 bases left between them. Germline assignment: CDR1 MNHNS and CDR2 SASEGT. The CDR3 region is CASSELAIYEQYF. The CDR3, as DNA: TGTGCCAGCAGTGAACTAGCAATTTACGAGCAGTACTTC.